The sequence of this T cell receptor (beta chain) was determined in a study of monozygotic twins with inflammatory bowel disease. TCRdb reprocessed the 5' RACE reads and reports one entry per CDR3 protein, with no DNA. The listing records fewer than 450,000 distinct CDR3 sequences. This CDR3 is built from 16 residues. CDR1 and CDR2 from the germline V gene are SGHDT and YYEEEE. This rearrangement joins TRBV5-6 to TRBJ1-6; TCRdb's assignment of TRBD1 cannot be checked, as there is no DNA. Source material: blood. This clonotype was sampled from a human donor with ulcerative colitis or Crohn's disease, or a healthy co-twin of an affected twin (not recorded which). The CDR3 is CASSPQTGTGRSPLHF.